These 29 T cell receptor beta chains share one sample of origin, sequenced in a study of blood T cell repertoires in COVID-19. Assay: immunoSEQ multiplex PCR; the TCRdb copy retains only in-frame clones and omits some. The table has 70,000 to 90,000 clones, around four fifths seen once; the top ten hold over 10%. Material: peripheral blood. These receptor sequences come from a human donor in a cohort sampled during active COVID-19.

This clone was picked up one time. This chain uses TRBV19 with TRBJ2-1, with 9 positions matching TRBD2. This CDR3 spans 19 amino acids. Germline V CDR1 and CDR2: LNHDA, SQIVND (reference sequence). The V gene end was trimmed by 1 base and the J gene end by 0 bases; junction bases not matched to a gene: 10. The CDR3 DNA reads TGTGCCAGTAGTATAGTAGGCGGGAGGGTCGAAGGCTCCTACAATGAGCAGTTCTTC. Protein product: CASSIVGGRVEGSYNEQFF.

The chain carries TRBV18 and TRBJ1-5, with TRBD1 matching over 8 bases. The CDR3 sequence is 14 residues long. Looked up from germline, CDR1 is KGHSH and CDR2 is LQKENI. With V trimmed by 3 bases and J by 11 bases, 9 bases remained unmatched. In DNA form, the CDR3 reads TGTGCCAGCTCACCGACAGGGGACGTATCAACCCAGCATTTT. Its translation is CASSPTGDVSTQHF.

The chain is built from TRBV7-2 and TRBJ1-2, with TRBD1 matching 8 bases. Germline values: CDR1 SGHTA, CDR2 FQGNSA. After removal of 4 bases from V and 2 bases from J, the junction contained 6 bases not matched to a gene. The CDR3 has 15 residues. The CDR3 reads CASSSTGVINYGYTF. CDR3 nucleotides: TGTGCCAGCAGCTCGACAGGGGTAATAAACTATGGCTACACCTTC. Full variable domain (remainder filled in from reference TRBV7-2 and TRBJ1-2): GAGVSQSPSNKVTEKGKDVELRCDPISGHTALYWYRQSLGQGLEFLIYFQGNSAPDKSGLPSDRFSAERTGGSVSTLTIQRTQQEDSAVYLCASSSTGVINYGYTFGSGTRLTVV.

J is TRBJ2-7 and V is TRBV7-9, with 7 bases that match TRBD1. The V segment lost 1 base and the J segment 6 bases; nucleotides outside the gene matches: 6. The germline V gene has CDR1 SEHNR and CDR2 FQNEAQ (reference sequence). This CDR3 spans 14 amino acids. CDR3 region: CASSLGQGRGEQYF. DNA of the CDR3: TGTGCCAGCAGCTTAGGACAGGGCCGTGGCGAGCAGTACTTC.

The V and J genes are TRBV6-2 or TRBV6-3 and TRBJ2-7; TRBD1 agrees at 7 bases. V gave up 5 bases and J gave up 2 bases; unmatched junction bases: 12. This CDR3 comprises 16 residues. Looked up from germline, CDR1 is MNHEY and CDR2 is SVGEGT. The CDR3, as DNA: TGTGCCAGCAGTCGGGACAGCAGGTATTTGACCTACGAGCAGTACTTC. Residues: CASSRDSRYLTYEQYF.

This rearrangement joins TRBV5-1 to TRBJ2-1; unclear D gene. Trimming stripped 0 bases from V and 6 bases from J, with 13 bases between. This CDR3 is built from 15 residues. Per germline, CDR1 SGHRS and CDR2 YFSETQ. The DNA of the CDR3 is TGCGCCAGCAGCTTGGGGCCCCGCCCTGGCAATGAGCAGTTCTTC. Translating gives CASSLGPRPGNEQFF.

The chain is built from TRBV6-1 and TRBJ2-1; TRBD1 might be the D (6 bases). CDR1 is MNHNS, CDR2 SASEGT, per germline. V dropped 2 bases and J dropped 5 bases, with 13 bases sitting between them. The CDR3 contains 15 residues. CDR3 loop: CASSETGRGNNEQFF. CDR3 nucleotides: TGTGCCAGCAGTGAAACAGGCAGGGGAAACAATGAGCAGTTCTTC.

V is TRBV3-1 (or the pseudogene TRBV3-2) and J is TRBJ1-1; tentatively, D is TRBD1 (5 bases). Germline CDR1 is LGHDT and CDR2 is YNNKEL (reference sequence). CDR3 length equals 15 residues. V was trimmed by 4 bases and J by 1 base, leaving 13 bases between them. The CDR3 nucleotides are TGTGCCAGCAGCCGGAGCGGGGCCAGGAACACTGAAGCTTTCTTT. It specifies CASSRSGARNTEAFF.

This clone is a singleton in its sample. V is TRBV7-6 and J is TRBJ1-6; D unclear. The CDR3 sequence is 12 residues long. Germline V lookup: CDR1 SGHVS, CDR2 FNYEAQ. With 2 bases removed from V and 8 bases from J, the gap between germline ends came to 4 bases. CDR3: CASSLRDSPLHF. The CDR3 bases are TGTGCCAGCAGCTTACGCGATTCACCCCTCCACTTT.

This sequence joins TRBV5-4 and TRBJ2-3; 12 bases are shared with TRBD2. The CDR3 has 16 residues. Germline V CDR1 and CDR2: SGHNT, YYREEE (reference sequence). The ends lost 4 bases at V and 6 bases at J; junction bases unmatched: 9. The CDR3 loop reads CASSNRLAGASDTQYF. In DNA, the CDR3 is TGTGCCAGCAGCAACCGACTAGCGGGAGCGTCGGATACGCAGTATTTT.

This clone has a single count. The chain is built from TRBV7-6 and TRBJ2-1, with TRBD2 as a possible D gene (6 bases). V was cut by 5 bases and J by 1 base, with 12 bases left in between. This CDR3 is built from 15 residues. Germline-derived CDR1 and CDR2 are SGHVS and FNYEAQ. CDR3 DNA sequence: TGTGCCAGCAGCCCAGGAGCGGGTTCCTACAATGAGCAGTTCTTC. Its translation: CASSPGAGSYNEQFF.

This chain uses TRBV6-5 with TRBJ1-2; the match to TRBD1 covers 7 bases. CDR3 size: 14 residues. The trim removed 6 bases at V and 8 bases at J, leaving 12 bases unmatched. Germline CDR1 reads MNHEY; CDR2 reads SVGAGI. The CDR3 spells CASSSVTGVRGYTF. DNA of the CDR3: TGTGCCAGCAGCTCAGTAACAGGGGTTCGGGGCTACACCTTC.

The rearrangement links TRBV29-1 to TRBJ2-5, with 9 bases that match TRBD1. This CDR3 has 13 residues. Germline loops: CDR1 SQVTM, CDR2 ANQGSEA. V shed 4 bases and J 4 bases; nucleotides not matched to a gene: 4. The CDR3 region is CSVVQGAGETQYF. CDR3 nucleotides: TGCAGCGTTGTACAGGGGGCTGGAGAGACCCAGTACTTC.

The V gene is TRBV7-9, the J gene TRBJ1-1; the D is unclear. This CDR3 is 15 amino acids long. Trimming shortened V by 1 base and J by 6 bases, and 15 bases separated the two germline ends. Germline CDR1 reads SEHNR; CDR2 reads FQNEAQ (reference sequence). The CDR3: CASSLDGLVSAEAFF. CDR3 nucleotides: TGTGCCAGCAGCTTAGACGGACTTGTCTCTGCTGAAGCTTTCTTT.

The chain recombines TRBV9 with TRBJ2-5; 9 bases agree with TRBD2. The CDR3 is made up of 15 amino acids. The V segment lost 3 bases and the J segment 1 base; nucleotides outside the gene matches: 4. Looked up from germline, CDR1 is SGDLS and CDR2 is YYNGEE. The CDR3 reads CASSAVTSGQETQYF. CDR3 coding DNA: TGTGCCAGCAGCGCGGTGACTAGCGGCCAAGAGACCCAGTACTTC.

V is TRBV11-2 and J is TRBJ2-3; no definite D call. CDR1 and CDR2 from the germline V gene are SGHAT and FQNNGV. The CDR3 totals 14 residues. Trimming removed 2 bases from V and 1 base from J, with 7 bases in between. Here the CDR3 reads CASSLIPGTDTQYF. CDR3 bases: TGTGCCAGCAGCTTAATTCCAGGCACAGATACGCAGTATTTT.

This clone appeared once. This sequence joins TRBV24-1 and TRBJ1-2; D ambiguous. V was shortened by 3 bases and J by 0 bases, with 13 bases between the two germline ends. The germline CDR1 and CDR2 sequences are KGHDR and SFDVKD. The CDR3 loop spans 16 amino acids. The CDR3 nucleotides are TGTGCCACCAGTGATCCAGGAGGGATAACTAACTATGGCTACACCTTC. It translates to CATSDPGGITNYGYTF.

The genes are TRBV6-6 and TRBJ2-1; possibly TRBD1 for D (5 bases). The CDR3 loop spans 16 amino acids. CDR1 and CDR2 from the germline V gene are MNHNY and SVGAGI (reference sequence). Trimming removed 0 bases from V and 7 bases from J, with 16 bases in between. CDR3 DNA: TGTGCCAGCAGTTACTCTCCCCAGAAAGGGGATAATGAGCAGTTCTTC. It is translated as CASSYSPQKGDNEQFF.

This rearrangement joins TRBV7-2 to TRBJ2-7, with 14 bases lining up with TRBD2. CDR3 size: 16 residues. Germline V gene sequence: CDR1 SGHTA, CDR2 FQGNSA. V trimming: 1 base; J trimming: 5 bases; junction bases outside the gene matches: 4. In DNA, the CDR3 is TGTGCCAGCAGCTTAGGGGTGGGACTAGCGGGGGACGAGCAGTACTTC. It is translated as CASSLGVGLAGDEQYF. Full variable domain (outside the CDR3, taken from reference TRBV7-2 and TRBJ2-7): GAGVSQSPSNKVTEKGKDVELRCDPISGHTALYWYRQSLGQGLEFLIYFQGNSAPDKSGLPSDRFSAERTGGSVSTLTIQRTQQEDSAVYLCASSLGVGLAGDEQYFGPGTRLTVT.

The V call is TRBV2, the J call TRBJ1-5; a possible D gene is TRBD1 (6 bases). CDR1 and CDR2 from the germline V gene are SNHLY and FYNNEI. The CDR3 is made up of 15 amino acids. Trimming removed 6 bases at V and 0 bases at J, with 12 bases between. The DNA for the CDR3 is TGTGCCAGCAGCTGGGACACACATAGCAATCAGCCCCAGCATTTT. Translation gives CASSWDTHSNQPQHF.

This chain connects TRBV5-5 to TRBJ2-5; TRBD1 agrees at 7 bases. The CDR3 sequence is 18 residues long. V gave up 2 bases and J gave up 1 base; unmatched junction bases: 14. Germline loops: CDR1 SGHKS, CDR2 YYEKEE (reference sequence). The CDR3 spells CASSFRERMQGVQETQYF. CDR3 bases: TGTGCCAGCAGCTTTAGGGAGCGCATGCAGGGGGTCCAAGAGACCCAGTACTTC. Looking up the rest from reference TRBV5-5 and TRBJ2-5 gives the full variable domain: DAGVTQSPTHLIKTRGQQVTLRCSPISGHKSVSWYQQVLGQGPQFIFQYYEKEERGRGNFPDRFSARQFPNYSSELNVNALLLGDSALYLCASSFRERMQGVQETQYFGPGTRLLVL.

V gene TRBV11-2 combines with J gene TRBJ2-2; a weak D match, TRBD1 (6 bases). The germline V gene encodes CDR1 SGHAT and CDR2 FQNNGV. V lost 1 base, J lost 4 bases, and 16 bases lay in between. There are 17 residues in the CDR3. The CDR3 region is CASSLVVGQLPTGELFF. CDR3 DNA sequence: TGTGCCAGCAGCTTAGTTGTTGGACAGTTGCCCACCGGGGAGCTGTTTTTT.

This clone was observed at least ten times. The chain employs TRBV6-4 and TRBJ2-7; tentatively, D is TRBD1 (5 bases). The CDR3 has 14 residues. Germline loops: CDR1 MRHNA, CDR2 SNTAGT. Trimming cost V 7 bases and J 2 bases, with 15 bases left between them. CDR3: CASIRVAKPYEQYF. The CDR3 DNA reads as TGTGCCAGCATCAGGGTAGCCAAGCCCTACGAGCAGTACTTC.

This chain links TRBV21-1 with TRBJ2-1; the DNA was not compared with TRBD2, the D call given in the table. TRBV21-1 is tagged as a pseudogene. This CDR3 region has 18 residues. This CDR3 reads CARKTSGGAIYSYNEQFF. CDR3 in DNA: TGTGCCAGGAAGACTAGCGGGGGGGCGATTTACTCCTACAATGAGCAGTTCTTC.

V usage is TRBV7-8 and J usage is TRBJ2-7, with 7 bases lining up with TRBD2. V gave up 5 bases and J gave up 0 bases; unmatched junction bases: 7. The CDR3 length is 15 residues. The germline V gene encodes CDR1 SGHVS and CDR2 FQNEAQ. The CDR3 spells CASSTGGYSSYEQYF. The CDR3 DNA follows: TGTGCCAGCAGCACCGGGGGGTACAGCTCCTACGAGCAGTACTTC.

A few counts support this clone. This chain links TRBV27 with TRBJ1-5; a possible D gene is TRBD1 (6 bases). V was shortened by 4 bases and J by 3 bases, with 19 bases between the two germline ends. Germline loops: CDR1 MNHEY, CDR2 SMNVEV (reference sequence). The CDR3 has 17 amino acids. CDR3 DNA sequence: TGTGCCAGCAGTTCCCGTGGGGCGGACAGCTTCAATCAGCCCCAGCATTTT. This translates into CASSSRGADSFNQPQHF.

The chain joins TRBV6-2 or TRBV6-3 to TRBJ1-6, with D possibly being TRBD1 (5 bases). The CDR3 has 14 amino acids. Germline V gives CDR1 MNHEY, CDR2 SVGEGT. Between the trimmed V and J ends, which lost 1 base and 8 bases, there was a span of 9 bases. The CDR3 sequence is CASSYFQGHSPLHF. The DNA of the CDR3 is TGTGCCAGCAGTTACTTCCAGGGCCATTCACCCCTCCACTTT.

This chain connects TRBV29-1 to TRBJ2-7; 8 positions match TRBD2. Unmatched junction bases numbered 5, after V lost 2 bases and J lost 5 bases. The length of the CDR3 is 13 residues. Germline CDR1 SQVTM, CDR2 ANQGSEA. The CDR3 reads CSVERLAGNEQYF. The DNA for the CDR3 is TGCAGCGTTGAAAGGCTAGCGGGCAACGAGCAGTACTTC.

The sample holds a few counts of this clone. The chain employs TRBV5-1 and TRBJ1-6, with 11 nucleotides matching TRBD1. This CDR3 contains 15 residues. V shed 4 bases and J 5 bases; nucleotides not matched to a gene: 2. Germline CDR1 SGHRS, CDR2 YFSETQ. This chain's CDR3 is CASSGQGADNSPLHF. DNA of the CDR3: TGCGCCAGCAGCGGACAGGGGGCGGATAATTCACCCCTCCACTTT.